This T cell receptor (beta chain) came from a study of blood T cell repertoires in COVID-19. Study at large: The cDNA or gDNA used as material had been derived from T cells, B-cell-depleted T cells, or PBMCs.

Original processing methods: For nucleated cells, counts were estimated from reference gene primer amplification. The repertoire was sequenced with immunoSEQ multiplex PCR; TCRdb's copy has only in-frame clones and lacks some. That table furnishes V, J and clone size, whereas the DNA furnished D and trimming. The table includes around 160,000 clones, around 90% detected once. The CDR3 covers 13 residues. Germline assignment: CDR1 MGHRA and CDR2 YSYEKL. V lost 5 bases, J lost 1 base, and 8 bases lay in between. Exposed enrollees encountered a COVID-19 case at some point within 2 weeks before study entry.

Input material: PBMCs or T cells enriched from blood (not recorded which). V gene TRBV4-1 combines with J gene TRBJ1-1; no clear D. The source is a woman aged 40-49 years who had been exposed to COVID-19. In nucleotides, the CDR3 is TGCGCCAGCAGCTCAACCGGGAACACTGAAGCTTTCTTT. Protein sequence: CASSSTGNTEAFF.